Sequencing of this T cell receptor (beta chain) was carried out in a study of T-cell memory formation after mild COVID-19. Study background: Across donors, TCR clusters were largely donor specific.

The study, taken as a whole, reports: Clones that contracted from day 15 to 85 had balanced CD4/CD8; later expanders were CD4+ biased. Contracting CD8+ clones were enriched in EMRA, CD4+ mainly in CM and EM.

Germline CDR1 reads LGHDT; CDR2 reads YNNKEL (reference sequence). CDR3 length: 13 residues. V lost 6 bases, J lost 10 bases, and 18 bases lay in between. Constant-segment-primed 5'RACE gave TCR alpha and TCR beta cDNA libraries with sample barcodes and UMIs. From the 5' RACE reads, TCRdb called clonotypes with MiXCR, one entry per CDR3 protein. The sample records approximately 580,000 distinct CDR3 sequences, approximately 20% being singletons. This clonotype was counted a few times. Antigen: not known. The receptor's source is an adult woman who had mild COVID-19 (a few samples of this study predate the infection). Cell type and time point are not known. The V call is TRBV3-1, the J call TRBJ1-1; D is unresolved. Sequencing used PBMCs or a T cell subset sorted from them (not recorded which). CDR3: CASSPTGRVGAFF. For the CDR3, the DNA is TGTGCCAGCAGTCCTACCGGGAGAGTGGGAGCTTTCTTT.